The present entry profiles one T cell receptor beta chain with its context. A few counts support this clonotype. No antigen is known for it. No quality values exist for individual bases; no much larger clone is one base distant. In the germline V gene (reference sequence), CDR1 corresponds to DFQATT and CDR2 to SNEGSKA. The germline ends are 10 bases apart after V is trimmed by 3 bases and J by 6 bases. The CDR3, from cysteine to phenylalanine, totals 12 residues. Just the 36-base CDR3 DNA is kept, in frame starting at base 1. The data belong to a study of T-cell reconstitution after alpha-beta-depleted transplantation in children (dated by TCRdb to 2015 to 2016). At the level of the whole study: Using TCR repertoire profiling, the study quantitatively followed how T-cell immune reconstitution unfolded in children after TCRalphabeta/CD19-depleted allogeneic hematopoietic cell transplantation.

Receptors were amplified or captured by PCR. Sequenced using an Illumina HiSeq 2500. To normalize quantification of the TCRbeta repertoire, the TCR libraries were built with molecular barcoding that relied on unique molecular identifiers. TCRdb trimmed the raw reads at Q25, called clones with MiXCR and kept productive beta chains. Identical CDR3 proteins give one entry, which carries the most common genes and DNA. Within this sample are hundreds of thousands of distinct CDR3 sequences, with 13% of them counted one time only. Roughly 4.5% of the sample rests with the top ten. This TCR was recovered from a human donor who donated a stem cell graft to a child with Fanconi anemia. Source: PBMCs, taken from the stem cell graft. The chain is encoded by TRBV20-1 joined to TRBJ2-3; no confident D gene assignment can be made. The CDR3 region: CSASSRLDTQYF. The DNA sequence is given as TGCAGTGCTAGCTCCCGGTTGGATACGCAGTATTTT.